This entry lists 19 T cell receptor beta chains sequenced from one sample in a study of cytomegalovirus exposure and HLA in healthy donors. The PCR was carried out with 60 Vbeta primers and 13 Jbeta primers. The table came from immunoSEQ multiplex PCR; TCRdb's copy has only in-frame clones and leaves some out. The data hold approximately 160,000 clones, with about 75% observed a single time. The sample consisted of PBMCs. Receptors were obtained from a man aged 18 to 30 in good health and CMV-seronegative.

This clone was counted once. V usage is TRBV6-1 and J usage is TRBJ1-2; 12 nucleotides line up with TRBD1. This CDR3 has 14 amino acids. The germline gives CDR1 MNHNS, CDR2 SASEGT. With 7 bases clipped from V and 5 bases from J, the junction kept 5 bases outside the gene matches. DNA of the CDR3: TGTGCCAGCATCCCGGGACAGGGGGCGTATGGCTACACCTTC. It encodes CASIPGQGAYGYTF.

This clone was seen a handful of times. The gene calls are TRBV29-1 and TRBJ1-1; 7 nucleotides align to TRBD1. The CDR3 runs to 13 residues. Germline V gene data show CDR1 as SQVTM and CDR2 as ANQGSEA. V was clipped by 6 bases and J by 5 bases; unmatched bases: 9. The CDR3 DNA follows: TGCAGCGTCAAAGGGGGCGAGGGTACTGAAGCTTTCTTT. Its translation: CSVKGGEGTEAFF. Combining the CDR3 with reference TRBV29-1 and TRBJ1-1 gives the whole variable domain SAVISQKPSRDICQRGTSLTIQCQVDSQVTMMFWYRQQPGQSLTLIATANQGSEATYESGFVIDKFPISRPNLTFSTLTVSNMSPEDSSIYLCSVKGGEGTEAFFGQGTRLTVV.

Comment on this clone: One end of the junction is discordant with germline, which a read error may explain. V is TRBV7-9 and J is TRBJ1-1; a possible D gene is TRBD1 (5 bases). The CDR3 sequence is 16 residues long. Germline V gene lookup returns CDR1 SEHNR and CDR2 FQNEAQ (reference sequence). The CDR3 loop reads CSSSPEAGPRTGEAFF. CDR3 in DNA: TGTTCCAGCAGCCCTGAGGCGGGACCTAGAACAGGTGAAGCTTTCTTT.

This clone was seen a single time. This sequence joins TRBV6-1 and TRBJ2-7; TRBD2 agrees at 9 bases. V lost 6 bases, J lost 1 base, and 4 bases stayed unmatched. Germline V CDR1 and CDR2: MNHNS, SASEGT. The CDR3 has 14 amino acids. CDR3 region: CASRTSGPSYEQYF. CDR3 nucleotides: TGTGCCAGCAGGACTAGCGGACCTTCCTACGAGCAGTACTTC.

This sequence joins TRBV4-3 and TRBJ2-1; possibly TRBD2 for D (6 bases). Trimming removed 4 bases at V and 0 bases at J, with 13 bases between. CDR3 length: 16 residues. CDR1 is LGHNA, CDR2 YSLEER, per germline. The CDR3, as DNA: TGCGCCAGCAGCCGTTCTAGCGAGAGCTCCTACAATGAGCAGTTCTTC. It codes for CASSRSSESSYNEQFF.

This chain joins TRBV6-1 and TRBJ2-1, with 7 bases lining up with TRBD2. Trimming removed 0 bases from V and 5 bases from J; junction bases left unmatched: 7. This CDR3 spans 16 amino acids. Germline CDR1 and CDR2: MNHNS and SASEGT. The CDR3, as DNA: TGTGCCAGCAGTGAAGCCGACGGTCGGGGGGACAATGAGCAGTTCTTC. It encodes CASSEADGRGDNEQFF.

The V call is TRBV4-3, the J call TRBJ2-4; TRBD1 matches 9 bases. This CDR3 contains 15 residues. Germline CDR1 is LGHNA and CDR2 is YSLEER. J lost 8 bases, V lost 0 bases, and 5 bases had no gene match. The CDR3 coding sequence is TGCGCCAGCAGCCAAGACTGGACAGGGGAGGACATTCAGTACTTC. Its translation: CASSQDWTGEDIQYF.

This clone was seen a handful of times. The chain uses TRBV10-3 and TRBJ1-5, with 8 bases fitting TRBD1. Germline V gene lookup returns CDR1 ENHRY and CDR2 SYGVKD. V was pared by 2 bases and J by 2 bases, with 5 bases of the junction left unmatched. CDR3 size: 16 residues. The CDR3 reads CAISEVPGGGNQPQHF. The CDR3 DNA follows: TGTGCCATCAGTGAGGTCCCAGGGGGCGGCAATCAGCCCCAGCATTTT.

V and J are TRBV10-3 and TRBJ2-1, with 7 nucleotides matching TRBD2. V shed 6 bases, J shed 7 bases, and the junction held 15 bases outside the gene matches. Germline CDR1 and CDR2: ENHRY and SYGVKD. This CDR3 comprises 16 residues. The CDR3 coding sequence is TGTGCCATCAGCCCCACTAGCGAGAGAACGGGGAATGAGCAGTTCTTC. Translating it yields CAISPTSERTGNEQFF.

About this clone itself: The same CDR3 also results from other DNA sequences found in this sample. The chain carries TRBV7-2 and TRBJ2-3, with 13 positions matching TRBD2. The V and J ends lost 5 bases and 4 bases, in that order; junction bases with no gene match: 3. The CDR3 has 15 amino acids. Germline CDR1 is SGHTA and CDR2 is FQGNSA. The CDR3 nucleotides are TGTGCCAGCAGCCAAGGACTAGCGGGAGCAGATACGCAGTATTTT. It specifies CASSQGLAGADTQYF.

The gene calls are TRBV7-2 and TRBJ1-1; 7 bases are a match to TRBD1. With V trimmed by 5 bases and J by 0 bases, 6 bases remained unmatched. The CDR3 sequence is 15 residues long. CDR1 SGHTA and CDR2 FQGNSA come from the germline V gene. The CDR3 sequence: CASSLEGQMNTEAFF. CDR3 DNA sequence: TGTGCCAGCAGCCTAGAGGGACAGATGAACACTGAAGCTTTCTTT. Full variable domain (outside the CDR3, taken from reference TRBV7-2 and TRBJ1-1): GAGVSQSPSNKVTEKGKDVELRCDPISGHTALYWYRQSLGQGLEFLIYFQGNSAPDKSGLPSDRFSAERTGGSVSTLTIQRTQQEDSAVYLCASSLEGQMNTEAFFGQGTRLTVV.

In DNA form, the CDR3 reads TGCGCCAGCAGCTGGGGGACTAGCGGGATAAGCGATGAGCAGTTCTTC. It yields the protein CASSWGTSGISDEQFF. The chain has TRBV5-1 and TRBJ2-1, with 13 bases that match TRBD2. CDR3 length: 16 residues. V shed 3 bases, J shed 8 bases, and the junction held 8 bases outside the gene matches. Germline-derived CDR1 and CDR2 are SGHRS and YFSETQ.

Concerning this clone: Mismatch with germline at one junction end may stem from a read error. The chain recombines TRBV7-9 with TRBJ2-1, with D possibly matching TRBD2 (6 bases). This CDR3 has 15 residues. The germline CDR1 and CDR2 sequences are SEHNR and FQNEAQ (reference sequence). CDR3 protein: CSSSPGNSGNNEQFF. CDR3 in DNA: TGTTCCAGCAGCCCCGGGAATAGCGGCAATAATGAGCAGTTCTTC.

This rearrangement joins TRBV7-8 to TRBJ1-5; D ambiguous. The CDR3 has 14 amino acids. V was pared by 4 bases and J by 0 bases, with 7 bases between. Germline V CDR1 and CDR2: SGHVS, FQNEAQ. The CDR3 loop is CASSSRNSNQPQHF. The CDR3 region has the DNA TGTGCCAGCAGCTCTCGTAATAGCAATCAGCCCCAGCATTTT.

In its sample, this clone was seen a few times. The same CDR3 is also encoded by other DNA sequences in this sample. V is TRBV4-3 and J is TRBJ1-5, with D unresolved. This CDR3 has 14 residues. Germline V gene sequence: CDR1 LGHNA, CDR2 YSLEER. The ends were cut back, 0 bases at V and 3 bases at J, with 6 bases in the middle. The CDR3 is CASSQDRFNQPQHF. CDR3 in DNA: TGCGCCAGCAGCCAAGACCGTTTCAATCAGCCCCAGCATTTT.

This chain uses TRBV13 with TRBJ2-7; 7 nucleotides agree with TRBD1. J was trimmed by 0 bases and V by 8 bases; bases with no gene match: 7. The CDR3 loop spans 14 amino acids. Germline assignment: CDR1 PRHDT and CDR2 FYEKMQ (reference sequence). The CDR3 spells CASRDSDSSYEQYF. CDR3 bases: TGTGCCAGCCGGGACAGCGATAGCTCCTACGAGCAGTACTTC.

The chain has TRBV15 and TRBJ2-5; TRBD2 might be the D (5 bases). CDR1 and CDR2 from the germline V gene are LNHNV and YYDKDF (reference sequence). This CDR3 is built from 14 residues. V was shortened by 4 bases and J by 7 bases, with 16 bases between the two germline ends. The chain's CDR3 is CATSTPDPSGTQYF. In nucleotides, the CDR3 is TGTGCCACCAGCACCCCGGACCCGAGCGGGACCCAGTACTTC. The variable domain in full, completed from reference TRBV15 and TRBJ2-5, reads DAMVIQNPRYQVTQFGKPVTLSCSQTLNHNVMYWYQQKSSQAPKLLFHYYDKDFNNEADTPDNFQSRRPNTSFCFLDIRSPGLGDTAMYLCATSTPDPSGTQYFGPGTRLLVL.

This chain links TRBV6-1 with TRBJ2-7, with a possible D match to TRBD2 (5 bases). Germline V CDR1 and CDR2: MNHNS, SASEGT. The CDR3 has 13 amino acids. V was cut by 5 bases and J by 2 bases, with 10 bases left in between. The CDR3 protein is CASSTPGTYEQYF. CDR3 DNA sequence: TGTGCCAGCAGTACACCGGGAACCTACGAGCAGTACTTC.

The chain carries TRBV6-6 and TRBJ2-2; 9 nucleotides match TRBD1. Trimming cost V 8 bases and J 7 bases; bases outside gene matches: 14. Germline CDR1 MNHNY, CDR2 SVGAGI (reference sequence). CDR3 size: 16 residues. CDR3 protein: CASCSSWTGEIGELFF. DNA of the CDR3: TGTGCCAGCTGTAGTTCCTGGACAGGGGAAATCGGGGAGCTGTTTTTT.